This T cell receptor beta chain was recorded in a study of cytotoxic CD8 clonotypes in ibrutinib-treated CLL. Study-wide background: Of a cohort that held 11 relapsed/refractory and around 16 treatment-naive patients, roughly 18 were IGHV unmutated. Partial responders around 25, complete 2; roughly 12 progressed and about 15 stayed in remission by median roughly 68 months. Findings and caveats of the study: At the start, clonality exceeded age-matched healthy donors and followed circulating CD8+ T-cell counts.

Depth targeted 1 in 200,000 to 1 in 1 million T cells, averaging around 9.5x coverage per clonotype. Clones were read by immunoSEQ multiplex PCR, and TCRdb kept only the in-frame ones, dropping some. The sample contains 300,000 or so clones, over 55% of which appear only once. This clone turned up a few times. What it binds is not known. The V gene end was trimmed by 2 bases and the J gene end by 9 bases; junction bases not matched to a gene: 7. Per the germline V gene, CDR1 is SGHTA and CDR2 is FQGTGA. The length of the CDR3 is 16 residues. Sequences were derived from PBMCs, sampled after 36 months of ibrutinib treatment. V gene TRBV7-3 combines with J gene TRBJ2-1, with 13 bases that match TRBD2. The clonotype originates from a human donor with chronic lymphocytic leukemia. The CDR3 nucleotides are TGTGCCAGCAGCTTAGGGACTAGCGGGGTCAGTGGTGAGCAGTTCTTC. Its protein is CASSLGTSGVSGEQFF.